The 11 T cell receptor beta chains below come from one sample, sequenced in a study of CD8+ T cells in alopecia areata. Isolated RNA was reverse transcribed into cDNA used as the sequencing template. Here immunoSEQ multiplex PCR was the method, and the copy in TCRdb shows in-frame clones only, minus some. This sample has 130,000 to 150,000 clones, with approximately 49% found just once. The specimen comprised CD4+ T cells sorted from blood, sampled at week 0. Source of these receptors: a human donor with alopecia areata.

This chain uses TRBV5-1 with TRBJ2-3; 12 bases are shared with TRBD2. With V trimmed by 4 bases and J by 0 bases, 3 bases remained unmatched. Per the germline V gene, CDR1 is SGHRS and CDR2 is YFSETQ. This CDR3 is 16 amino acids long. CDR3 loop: CASSPGTSGSTDTQYF. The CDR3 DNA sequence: TGCGCCAGCAGCCCAGGGACTAGCGGGAGCACAGATACGCAGTATTTT.

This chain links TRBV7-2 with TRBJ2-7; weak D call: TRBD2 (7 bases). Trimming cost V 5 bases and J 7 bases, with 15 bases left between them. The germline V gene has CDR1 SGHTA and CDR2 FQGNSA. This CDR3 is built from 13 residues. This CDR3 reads CASSPRGAGEQYF. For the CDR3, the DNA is TGTGCCAGCAGCCCCCGGGGGGCCGGGGAGCAGTACTTC.

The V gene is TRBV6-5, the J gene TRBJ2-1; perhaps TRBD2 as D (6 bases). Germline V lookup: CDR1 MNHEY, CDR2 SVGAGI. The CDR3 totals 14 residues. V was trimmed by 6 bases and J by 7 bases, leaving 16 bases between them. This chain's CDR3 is CASSSGLALNEQFF. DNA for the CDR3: TGTGCCAGCAGCAGCGGGCTAGCGTTGAATGAGCAGTTCTTC.

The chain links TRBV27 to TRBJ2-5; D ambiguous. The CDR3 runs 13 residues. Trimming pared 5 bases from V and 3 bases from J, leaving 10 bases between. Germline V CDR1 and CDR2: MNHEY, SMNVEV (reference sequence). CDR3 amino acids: CASSPNLKETQYF. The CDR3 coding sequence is TGTGCCAGCAGTCCGAATCTCAAAGAGACCCAGTACTTC.

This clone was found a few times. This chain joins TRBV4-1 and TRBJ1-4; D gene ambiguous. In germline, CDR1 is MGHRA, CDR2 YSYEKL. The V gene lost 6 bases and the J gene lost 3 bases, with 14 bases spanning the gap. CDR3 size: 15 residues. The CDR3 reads CASSQVEAANEKLFF. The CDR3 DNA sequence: TGCGCCAGCAGTCAGGTGGAAGCAGCTAATGAAAAACTGTTTTTT.

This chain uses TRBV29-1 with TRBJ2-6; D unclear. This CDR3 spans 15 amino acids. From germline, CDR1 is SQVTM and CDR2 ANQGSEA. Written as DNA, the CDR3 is TGCAGGACGTTACAGCCGAGCTCTGGGGCCAACGTCCTGACTTTC. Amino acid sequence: CRTLQPSSGANVLTF. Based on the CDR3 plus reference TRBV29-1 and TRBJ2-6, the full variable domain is SAVISQKPSRDICQRGTSLTIQCQVDSQVTMMFWYRQQPGQSLTLIATANQGSEATYESGFVIDKFPISRPNLTFSTLTVSNMSPEDSSIYLCRTLQPSSGANVLTFGAGSRLTVL.

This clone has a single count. The CDR3 nucleotides read TGCGCCAGCAGCTGGGCCGGGACAGGCCGTATGGATACGCAGTATTTT. It is translated as CASSWAGTGRMDTQYF. The chain is built from TRBV5-1 and TRBJ2-3; 8 nucleotides line up with TRBD1. The CDR3 runs to 16 residues. The V segment lost 3 bases and the J segment 6 bases; nucleotides outside the gene matches: 12. Germline V gene lookup returns CDR1 SGHRS and CDR2 YFSETQ.

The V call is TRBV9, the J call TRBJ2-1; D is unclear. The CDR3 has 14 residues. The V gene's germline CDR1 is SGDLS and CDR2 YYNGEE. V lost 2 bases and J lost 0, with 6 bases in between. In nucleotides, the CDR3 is TGTGCCAGCAGCGTCATACTCTCCTACAATGAGCAGTTCTTC. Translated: CASSVILSYNEQFF.

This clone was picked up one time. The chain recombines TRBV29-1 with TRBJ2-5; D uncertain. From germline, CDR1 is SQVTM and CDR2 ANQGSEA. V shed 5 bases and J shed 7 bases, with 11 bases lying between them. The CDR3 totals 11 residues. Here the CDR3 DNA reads TGCAGCGTTCGGAACGGCGGGACCCAGTACTTC. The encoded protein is CSVRNGGTQYF.

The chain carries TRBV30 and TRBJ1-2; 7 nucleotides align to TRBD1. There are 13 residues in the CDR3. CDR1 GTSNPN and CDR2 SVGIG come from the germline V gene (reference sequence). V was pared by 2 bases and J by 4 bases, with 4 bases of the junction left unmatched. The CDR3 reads CAWSLRDSYGYTF. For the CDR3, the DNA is TGTGCCTGGAGTCTCCGGGACAGCTATGGCTACACCTTC.

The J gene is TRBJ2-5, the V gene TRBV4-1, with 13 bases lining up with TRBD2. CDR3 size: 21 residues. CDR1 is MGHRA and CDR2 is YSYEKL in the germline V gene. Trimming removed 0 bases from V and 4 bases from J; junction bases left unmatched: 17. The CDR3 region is CASSQEMGPGLAGWGGETQYF. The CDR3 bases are TGCGCCAGCAGCCAAGAAATGGGACCGGGACTAGCGGGATGGGGGGGAGAGACCCAGTACTTC.